This TCR beta chain was identified in a study of T cell repertoires and Cas9 in healthy adults. On the study more broadly: Multi-effector potency, cytotoxicity and lineage were assessed in SpCas9-reactive CD4 and CD8 T cells. Findings of the study overall: Reportedly, SpCas9-reactive effector T cell proliferation and function were mitigated by SpCas9-reactive Tregs in vitro.

Turning to this clone: Its antigen remains unidentified.

TCRdb's copy holds only in-frame clones and misses some; the assay was immunoSEQ multiplex PCR. The top ten clones hold about 0.78% of a sample with around 23,000 clones, 92% of them seen once. The length of the CDR3 is 14 residues. V lost 4 bases and J 5 bases, leaving 15 bases between the germline ends. Germline V CDR1 and CDR2: GTSNPN, SVGIG (reference sequence). The TCR was taken from a human donor in good health. The sequencing input was CD4+ effector T cells (CD127+, CD25-, CD137-, CD154-) from PBMCs; culture status not recorded. This chain links TRBV30 with TRBJ1-5, with D perhaps matching TRBD1 (6 bases). As DNA, the CDR3 is TGTGCCTGGACTAGAGGCAGGGGCGATCAGCCCCAGCATTTT. Protein product: CAWTRGRGDQPQHF.